Below, 27 T cell receptor beta chains from the same sample are listed, as sequenced in a study of CD8 T cells in Susac syndrome. It was with random hexamers that roughly 0.5 to 1 ug RNA was reverse transcribed. TCRdb re-derived calls from the immunoSEQ multiplex PCR reads in MiXCR, one entry per CDR3 protein. The sample yields roughly 190,000 distinct CDR3 sequences, approximately 95% seen once. The sequencing sample was made of CD4+ T cells from PBMCs. Source of these receptors: a human donor in good health.

The chain carries TRBV5-1 and TRBJ2-5; 7 nucleotides agree with TRBD1. Per germline, CDR1 SGHRS and CDR2 YFSETQ. The CDR3 spans 13 residues. With 5 bases clipped from V and 5 bases from J, the junction kept 6 bases outside the gene matches. CDR3 DNA sequence: TGCGCCAGCAGTTATACCAGGGGGGAGACCCAGTACTTC. Protein product: CASSYTRGETQYF.

Concerning this clonotype itself: One end of the junction does not line up with germline, which may come from a read error. V usage is TRBV3-1 and J usage is TRBJ1-2; weak D call: TRBD1 (5 bases). CDR1 and CDR2 (germline): LGHDT, YNNKEL (reference sequence). The CDR3 has 14 residues. The CDR3 nucleotides are TGTGCCAGCAGCCAAGTTACAGGAAACTACGGCTACACCTTC. It yields the protein CASSQVTGNYGYTF.

V and J are TRBV2 and TRBJ2-7, with 9 nucleotides matching TRBD1. There are 13 residues in the CDR3. V trimming: 9 bases; J trimming: 6 bases; junction bases outside the gene matches: 9. Germline V CDR1 and CDR2: SNHLY, FYNNEI. The CDR3 DNA reads as TGTGCCAGGGGGGGGACAGGGAGCGTCGAGCAGTACTTC. Protein sequence: CARGGTGSVEQYF.

This clonotype was detected a few times. This chain joins TRBV7-2 and TRBJ1-5; D not certain. This CDR3 contains 14 residues. V was clipped by 5 bases and J by 5 bases, with 13 bases between them. Germline CDR1 and CDR2: SGHTA and FQGNSA. Here the CDR3 reads CASSLFGPDQPQHF. The CDR3 DNA is TGTGCCAGCAGCCTTTTTGGGCCCGATCAGCCCCAGCATTTT.

The V call is TRBV5-1, the J call TRBJ2-1; weak D call: TRBD1 (5 bases). V was pared by 0 bases and J by 4 bases, with 8 bases between. Germline V gene lookup returns CDR1 SGHRS and CDR2 YFSETQ. The CDR3 has 14 residues. The CDR3 reads CASSLVPGYNEQFF. The CDR3 region has the DNA TGCGCCAGCAGCTTGGTTCCAGGGTACAATGAGCAGTTCTTC.

This chain connects TRBV19 to TRBJ1-5; no clear D. CDR1 LNHDA and CDR2 SQIVND come from the germline V gene (reference sequence). The CDR3 has 13 amino acids. Trimming left V 5 bases short and J 3 bases short, with 8 bases between. CDR3 sequence reads: CASSAGYNQPQHF. The CDR3 nucleotides read TGTGCCAGTAGTGCAGGTTACAATCAGCCCCAGCATTTT.

The genes are TRBV7-8 and TRBJ1-6; D gene uncertain. The CDR3 is 14 amino acids. The germline V gene encodes CDR1 SGHVS and CDR2 FQNEAQ. Trimming shortened V by 4 bases and J by 5 bases, and 9 bases separated the two germline ends. The CDR3 DNA is TGTGCCAGCAGCTCTCCGACGGATAATTCACCCCTCCACTTT. It codes for CASSSPTDNSPLHF.

This clonotype was detected once. CDR3 amino acids: CACHGTSDRYEQYF. The DNA of the CDR3 is TGTGCCTGCCATGGGACCAGCGATCGCTACGAGCAGTACTTC. The rearrangement joins TRBV28 to TRBJ2-7; D is possibly TRBD1 or TRBD2 (5 bases each). CDR1 is MDHEN, CDR2 SYDVKM, per germline. The CDR3 has 14 residues. With 11 bases removed from V and 3 bases from J, the gap between germline ends came to 20 bases.

The chain is built from TRBV19 and TRBJ2-1, with a tentative D call TRBD2 (5 bases). The CDR3 has 14 amino acids. Germline V CDR1 and CDR2: LNHDA, SQIVND (reference sequence). The ends were cut back, 2 bases at V and 3 bases at J, with 8 bases in the middle. The chain's CDR3 is CASSIRRDYNEQFF. CDR3 bases: TGTGCCAGTAGTATAAGACGGGACTACAATGAGCAGTTCTTC.

This chain links TRBV28 with TRBJ1-5; D is undetermined. V was cut by 3 bases and J by 9 bases, with 9 bases left in between. Germline V gives CDR1 MDHEN, CDR2 SYDVKM. The CDR3 has 12 amino acids. CDR3 in amino acids: CASSFGMGPQHF. As DNA, the CDR3 is TGTGCCAGCAGTTTTGGGATGGGGCCCCAGCATTTT.

V is TRBV7-2 and J is TRBJ2-5, with D unclear. The length of the CDR3 is 12 residues. Germline V gene lookup returns CDR1 SGHTA and CDR2 FQGNSA. The V end lost 1 base, the J end lost 5 bases, and 5 bases lay between the germline ends. In DNA, the CDR3 is TGTGCCAGCAGCTTAGTGGTGGAGACCCAGTACTTC. Its protein is CASSLVVETQYF.

The CDR3 region has the DNA TGTGCCAGCAGTTTGGCCCAAGAGACCCAGTACTTC. Residues: CASSLAQETQYF. The rearrangement links TRBV12-3 or TRBV12-4 to TRBJ2-5; D gene uncertain. Trimming stripped 3 bases from V and 1 base from J, with 3 bases between. This CDR3 has 12 amino acids.

The CDR3 coding sequence is TGTGCCAGCAGCCCCGTTAGACAGGGGGGCACAGATACGCAGTATTTT. Its protein product is CASSPVRQGGTDTQYF. The rearrangement links TRBV28 to TRBJ2-3; 9 positions match TRBD1. Germline loops: CDR1 MDHEN, CDR2 SYDVKM. CDR3 size: 16 residues. V shed 6 bases and J 1 base; nucleotides not matched to a gene: 8.

The chain has TRBV5-1 and TRBJ1-1, with D possibly being TRBD1 (5 bases). Germline values: CDR1 SGHRS, CDR2 YFSETQ. This CDR3 comprises 15 residues. Trimming removed 2 bases from V and 6 bases from J, with 17 bases in between. CDR3: CASSFLGPQGAEAFF. Here the CDR3 DNA reads TGCGCCAGCAGCTTCTTGGGACCGCAAGGAGCTGAAGCTTTCTTT.

The chain employs TRBV6-6 and TRBJ1-5; no clear D gene. Between the trimmed V and J ends, which lost 6 bases and 1 base, there was a span of 16 bases. In germline, CDR1 is MNHNY, CDR2 SVGAGI (reference sequence). The CDR3 loop spans 16 amino acids. The CDR3 reads CASSFGRTLSNQPQHF. Here the CDR3 DNA reads TGTGCCAGCAGCTTCGGTAGGACCCTCAGCAATCAGCCCCAGCATTTT.

This chain links TRBV20-1 with TRBJ2-7, with a possible D match to TRBD2 (5 bases). There are 13 residues in the CDR3. V was clipped by 4 bases and J by 6 bases, with 16 bases between them. Germline CDR1 DFQATT, CDR2 SNEGSKA (reference sequence). The CDR3 region has the DNA TGCAGTGCTATCACGGACTCTACCTCCGAGCAGTACTTC. Translation gives CSAITDSTSEQYF.

V usage is TRBV19 and J usage is TRBJ2-1; 7 nucleotides align to TRBD1. This CDR3 comprises 13 residues. The ends lost 9 bases at V and 3 bases at J; junction bases unmatched: 5. The germline gives CDR1 LNHDA, CDR2 SQIVND (reference sequence). The CDR3 DNA reads as TGTGCCAGAAATGACAGGGTCTACAATGAGCAGTTCTTC. Its protein product is CARNDRVYNEQFF.

The V and J genes are TRBV5-4 and TRBJ2-5, with 12 bases matching TRBD2. Germline-derived CDR1 and CDR2 are SGHNT and YYREEE (reference sequence). The CDR3 loop spans 17 amino acids. Trimming removed 4 bases from V and 1 base from J; junction bases left unmatched: 8. Here the CDR3 reads CASSRRTSGKTQETQYF. The CDR3 DNA reads TGTGCCAGCAGCCGCCGGACTAGCGGGAAGACCCAAGAGACCCAGTACTTC. Using reference TRBV5-4 and TRBJ2-5 for the parts outside the CDR3, the full variable domain is ETGVTQSPTHLIKTRGQQVTLRCSSQSGHNTVSWYQQALGQGPQFIFQYYREEENGRGNFPPRFSGLQFPNYSSELNVNALELDDSALYLCASSRRTSGKTQETQYFGPGTRLLVL.

The gene calls are TRBV12-3 or TRBV12-4 and TRBJ2-3; D gene unclear. The CDR3 loop spans 11 amino acids. Trimming pared 6 bases from V and 5 bases from J, leaving 6 bases between. CDR3 nucleotide sequence: TGTGCCAGCAGCCCCGAAGATACGCAGTATTTT. As protein: CASSPEDTQYF.

The CDR3 DNA follows: TGTGCCAGCACCCTCGACAGGGAGCAGGGTGAAGCTTTCTTT. Protein product: CASTLDREQGEAFF. The rearrangement links TRBV7-9 to TRBJ1-1, with TRBD1 identical over 7 bases. CDR1 SEHNR and CDR2 FQNEAQ come from the germline V gene (reference sequence). Unmatched junction bases numbered 12, after V lost 7 bases and J lost 7 bases. This CDR3 has 14 residues.

CDR3 loop: CASSRLLDTQYF. As DNA, the CDR3 is TGTGCCAGCAGCAGACTCCTGGATACGCAGTATTTT. The chain uses TRBV6-1 and TRBJ2-3; no clear D gene. CDR3 length: 12 residues. The germline gives CDR1 MNHNS, CDR2 SASEGT. V was pared by 6 bases and J by 6 bases, with 10 bases between.

The V call is TRBV7-6, the J call TRBJ1-6; D may be TRBD1 (6 bases). The CDR3 contains 16 residues. V lost 6 bases to trimming and J lost 10 bases, with 22 bases between them. CDR1 and CDR2 (germline): SGHVS, FNYEAQ. The DNA of the CDR3 is TGTGCCAGCAGTTTACAGGGAGGGTTGTGGAGCTCACCCCTCCACTTT. Protein sequence: CASSLQGGLWSSPLHF.

This clonotype turned up a few times. The chain joins TRBV7-2 to TRBJ2-7; D not resolved. V lost 4 bases and J lost 2, with 9 bases in between. This CDR3 region has 13 residues. CDR1 SGHTA and CDR2 FQGNSA come from the germline V gene. CDR3: CASSSHRPYEQYF. DNA of the CDR3: TGTGCCAGCAGCTCACATCGACCCTACGAGCAGTACTTC.

The chain recombines TRBV6-5 with TRBJ2-1, with 8 nucleotides matching TRBD2. V lost 5 bases and J lost 0; bases outside the gene matches: 9. This CDR3 region has 17 residues. Looked up from germline, CDR1 is MNHEY and CDR2 is SVGAGI. CDR3 residues: CASSHLTSGLSYNEQFF. CDR3 bases: TGTGCCAGCAGTCACCTAACTAGCGGTCTCTCCTACAATGAGCAGTTCTTC.

CDR3 in DNA: TGTGCCAGCAGCCCAGTCCCGGGACGGCAAACTAATGAAAAACTGTTTTTT. It encodes CASSPVPGRQTNEKLFF. J is TRBJ1-4 and V is TRBV7-2; a weak D match, TRBD1 (5 bases). The CDR3 contains 17 residues. Germline CDR1 and CDR2: SGHTA and FQGNSA. V was shortened by 5 bases and J by 1 base, with 17 bases between the two germline ends.

This chain uses TRBV6-5 with TRBJ2-2; D could derive from TRBD1 or TRBD2 (6 bases each). V lost 8 bases to trimming and J lost 0 bases, with 10 bases between them. Germline CDR1 reads MNHEY; CDR2 reads SVGAGI. The CDR3 contains 14 residues. CDR3: CASRGTPNTGELFF. The DNA for the CDR3 is TGTGCCAGCCGCGGGACACCGAACACCGGGGAGCTGTTTTTT.

The CDR3 here is CASSLARQPMNTEAFF. The CDR3 nucleotides are TGTGCCAGCAGCTTAGCACGGCAGCCCATGAACACTGAAGCTTTCTTT. The rearrangement joins TRBV7-9 to TRBJ1-1; D remains unclear. Germline loops: CDR1 SEHNR, CDR2 FQNEAQ (reference sequence). CDR3 length equals 16 residues. V lost 0 bases to trimming and J lost 0 bases, with 11 bases between them.